A single sample is the source of the 25 T cell receptor beta chains below, sequenced in a study of cytomegalovirus exposure and HLA in healthy donors. The PCR used 60 Vbeta and 13 Jbeta primers. Profiled with immunoSEQ multiplex PCR; TCRdb holds only in-frame clones, not every one. The table records around 150,000 clones, 79% of them present only once. Specimen: PBMCs. The receptors derive from a male donor in good health and CMV-seronegative.

Of note for this clone: A junction boundary mismatches the germline segment, possibly from a read error. V gene TRBV5-4 combines with J gene TRBJ1-1; 7 bases are shared with TRBD1. Germline-derived CDR1 and CDR2 are SGHNT and YYREEE (reference sequence). This CDR3 comprises 14 residues. For the CDR3, the DNA is TGTGCCAGCAGATTGGAGGGGGCCGGTACTGAAGCTTTCTTT. Residues: CASRLEGAGTEAFF.

This chain uses TRBV14 with TRBJ2-1; 9 bases are a match to TRBD2. V shed 5 bases, J shed 3 bases, and the junction held 2 bases outside the gene matches. The CDR3 runs 14 residues. Germline V gene lookup returns CDR1 SGHDN and CDR2 FVKESK. CDR3 residues: CASSGGGDYNEQFF. Here the CDR3 DNA reads TGTGCCAGCAGCGGCGGGGGGGACTACAATGAGCAGTTCTTC.

The chain carries TRBV30 and TRBJ1-2; TRBD1 might be the D (5 bases). CDR1 GTSNPN and CDR2 SVGIG come from the germline V gene (reference sequence). Trimming left V 1 base short and J 8 bases short, with 11 bases between. This CDR3 region has 12 residues. The CDR3 nucleotides are TGTGCCTGGAGTGCAGGGCTTGACGGCTACACCTTC. It specifies CAWSAGLDGYTF.

This clone was detected only once. V is TRBV18 and J is TRBJ1-1, with 10 bases matching TRBD1. Trimming at V came to 0 bases and at J to 6 bases, leaving 4 bases not matched to a gene. The V gene's germline CDR1 is KGHSH and CDR2 LQKENI. This CDR3 spans 15 amino acids. The CDR3 loop reads CASSPPGQGMAEAFF. CDR3 DNA sequence: TGTGCCAGCTCACCACCGGGACAGGGGATGGCTGAAGCTTTCTTT.

There are a few counts of this clone. The chain joins TRBV5-6 to TRBJ1-6; perhaps TRBD1 as D (6 bases). Germline V CDR1 and CDR2: SGHDT, YYEEEE. This CDR3 comprises 15 residues. Deletions cut 2 bases from V and 9 bases from J, with 15 bases between. The CDR3 sequence: CASSFLSGAGSPLHF. As DNA, the CDR3 is TGTGCCAGCAGCTTTTTGTCAGGGGCGGGTTCACCCCTCCACTTT.

This clone has only one observation. The chain couples TRBV6-5 to TRBJ1-1; D might be TRBD1 (5 bases). CDR1 MNHEY and CDR2 SVGAGI come from the germline V gene. The CDR3 consists of 16 residues. V lost 1 base, J lost 9 bases, and 21 bases lay in between. CDR3 nucleotides: TGTGCCAGCAGTTACTGGCCCCGGGACTCCACCCTGCAAGCTTTCTTT. Amino acid sequence: CASSYWPRDSTLQAFF.

The rearrangement uses TRBV2 and TRBJ1-6; 9 nucleotides match TRBD1. This CDR3 contains 14 residues. Germline loops: CDR1 SNHLY, CDR2 FYNNEI. V shed 6 bases, J shed 7 bases, and the junction held 4 bases outside the gene matches. CDR3 nucleotide sequence: TGTGCCAGCAGGGACAGGGGAAGGAATTCACCCCTCCACTTT. Translating gives CASRDRGRNSPLHF.

V gene TRBV2 combines with J gene TRBJ2-5; unclear D gene. Germline loops: CDR1 SNHLY, CDR2 FYNNEI. This CDR3 spans 11 amino acids. Trimming removed 5 bases at V and 4 bases at J, with 5 bases between. CDR3 sequence reads: CASSLRETQYF. CDR3 nucleotides: TGTGCCAGCAGTCTGCGAGAGACCCAGTACTTC.

This clone showed up just once. The junction departs from germline at one end; a sequencing error may be responsible. The chain combines TRBV7-7 with TRBJ2-1; D may be TRBD1 (8 bases). In germline, CDR1 is SSHAT, CDR2 FNYEAQ (reference sequence). The CDR3 contains 16 residues. CDR3 region: CASSTRTGRVYNEQFF. CDR3 bases: TGTGCTAGCAGCACCCGGACAGGGAGGGTTTACAATGAGCAGTTCTTC.

With regard to this clone: Mismatch with germline at one junction end may stem from a read error. The CDR3: CASSFGTGSYEQYF. The CDR3 coding sequence is TGTGCTAGCAGCTTCGGGACAGGGTCCTACGAGCAGTACTTC. The J gene is TRBJ2-5, the V gene TRBV7-7; 9 nucleotides align to TRBD1. Matching the DNA end better, TRBJ2-7 makes the J call doubtful. CDR1 is SSHAT, CDR2 FNYEAQ, per germline (reference sequence). There are 14 residues in the CDR3.

This chain uses TRBV28 with TRBJ1-6; 10 nucleotides agree with TRBD1. The length of the CDR3 is 15 residues. The trim removed 7 bases at V and 8 bases at J, leaving 8 bases unmatched. Germline V gene sequence: CDR1 MDHEN, CDR2 SYDVKM. The chain's CDR3 is CASKDGTGDYSPLHF. The CDR3 nucleotides are TGTGCCAGCAAGGACGGGACAGGGGACTATTCACCCCTCCACTTT. Full variable domain (missing parts from reference TRBV28 and TRBJ1-6): DVKVTQSSRYLVKRTGEKVFLECVQDMDHENMFWYRQDPGLGLRLIYFSYDVKMKEKGDIPEGYSVSREKKERFSLILESASTNQTSMYLCASKDGTGDYSPLHFGNGTRLTVT.

V usage is TRBV29-1 and J usage is TRBJ1-1; 11 bases agree with TRBD1. Germline CDR1 SQVTM, CDR2 ANQGSEA. V dropped 6 bases and J dropped 2; count of bases not matched to a gene: 5. The CDR3 contains 14 residues. CDR3 in DNA: TGCAGCGTCGGACAGGGGGCCCAAAACACTGAAGCTTTCTTT. Its protein product is CSVGQGAQNTEAFF.

V usage is TRBV5-4 and J usage is TRBJ1-2; TRBD1 matches at 8 bases. Trimming cost V 2 bases and J 3 bases; bases outside gene matches: 6. The CDR3 sequence is 15 residues long. From germline, CDR1 is SGHNT and CDR2 YYREEE (reference sequence). The CDR3 region has the DNA TGTGCCAGCAGCTTTCGGACAGGGAAGGACTATGGCTACACCTTC. Its protein product is CASSFRTGKDYGYTF.

This clone showed up just a few times. The chain couples TRBV6-6 to TRBJ1-4; D may be TRBD1 (6 bases). V lost 2 bases and J 10 bases, leaving 11 bases between the germline ends. The V gene's germline CDR1 is MNHNY and CDR2 SVGAGI (reference sequence). There are 13 residues in the CDR3. This CDR3 is CASSYRDILKLFF. CDR3 in DNA: TGTGCCAGCAGTTACCGGGACATTTTAAAACTGTTTTTT.

In its sample, this clone was seen many times. The rearrangement joins TRBV2 to TRBJ2-3; TRBD2 agrees at 13 bases. The germline V gene encodes CDR1 SNHLY and CDR2 FYNNEI. This CDR3 is built from 15 residues. J lost 6 bases, V lost 8 bases, and 8 bases had no gene match. The DNA for the CDR3 is TGTGCCAGCGGGCCACTAGCGGGGGGGCTCGATACGCAGTATTTT. Residues: CASGPLAGGLDTQYF.

J is TRBJ1-1 and V is TRBV9; 10 bases align to TRBD1. Germline assignment: CDR1 SGDLS and CDR2 YYNGEE. Trimming took 2 bases from V and 0 from J; bases not matched to a gene: 7. The CDR3 extends over 17 amino acids. CDR3 protein: CASSVGGQGFVNTEAFF. The CDR3 nucleotides read TGTGCCAGCAGCGTCGGGGGACAGGGGTTCGTGAACACTGAAGCTTTCTTT.

In DNA form, the CDR3 reads TGTGCCAGCAGCCCCGCGGGCACAGATACGCAGTATTTT. As protein: CASSPAGTDTQYF. This chain uses TRBV5-4 with TRBJ2-3, with no clear D. The CDR3 loop spans 13 amino acids. The V end was cut by 4 bases, the J end by 1 base, with 7 bases between. The germline V gene has CDR1 SGHNT and CDR2 YYREEE (reference sequence).

This chain joins TRBV12-5 and TRBJ2-5; D possibly corresponds to TRBD1 (5 bases). Germline CDR1 and CDR2: LGHNT and FRNRAP. Trimming took 5 bases from V and 5 from J, leaving 12 bases between them. The CDR3 is 13 amino acids. CDR3 sequence (DNA): TGTGCTAGTGGTGTCAGGGATTCCGAGACCCAGTACTTC. Its translation: CASGVRDSETQYF.

The rearrangement joins TRBV15 to TRBJ2-5; tentatively, D is TRBD1 (5 bases). V lost 1 base and J lost 0, with 12 bases in between. This CDR3 spans 16 amino acids. Germline CDR1 is LNHNV and CDR2 is YYDKDF (reference sequence). The CDR3 DNA is TGTGCCACCAGCAGAGTAGGGGCACAGTACCAAGAGACCCAGTACTTC. This gives the protein CATSRVGAQYQETQYF.

V and J are TRBV27 and TRBJ2-3, with TRBD2 as a possible D gene (7 bases). This CDR3 is built from 16 residues. Trimming shortened V by 0 bases and J by 5 bases, and 15 bases separated the two germline ends. CDR1 and CDR2 from the germline V gene are MNHEY and SMNVEV (reference sequence). The CDR3 here is CASSLSAGAAGDTQYF. CDR3 in DNA: TGTGCCAGCAGTTTATCGGCGGGGGCCGCGGGAGATACGCAGTATTTT.

The chain links TRBV11-2 to TRBJ2-7, with D possibly being TRBD2 (6 bases). The CDR3 loop spans 12 amino acids. Germline assignment: CDR1 SGHAT and CDR2 FQNNGV. V was shortened by 6 bases and J by 7 bases, with 13 bases between the two germline ends. The chain's CDR3 is CASSSSGWEQYF. The CDR3 coding sequence is TGTGCCAGCAGTAGTAGCGGTTGGGAGCAGTACTTC. Using reference TRBV11-2 and TRBJ2-7 for the parts outside the CDR3, the full variable domain is EAGVAQSPRYKIIEKRQSVAFWCNPISGHATLYWYQQILGQGPKLLIQFQNNGVVDDSQLPKDRFSAERLKGVDSTLKIQPAKLEDSAVYLCASSSSGWEQYFGPGTRLTVT.

There are a few counts of this clone. V and J are TRBV30 and TRBJ1-5; D is perhaps TRBD1 (6 bases). The CDR3 sequence is 12 residues long. With 5 bases removed from V and 5 bases from J, the gap between germline ends came to 10 bases. Per germline, CDR1 GTSNPN and CDR2 SVGIG (reference sequence). Here the CDR3 DNA reads TGTGCCTGGGGGACATCATATCAGCCCCAGCATTTT. Protein product: CAWGTSYQPQHF.

The chain combines TRBV5-4 with TRBJ2-7, with 8 bases that match TRBD1. Unmatched junction bases numbered 10, after V lost 5 bases and J lost 6 bases. CDR3 length equals 14 residues. CDR1 and CDR2 (germline): SGHNT, YYREEE (reference sequence). The CDR3 protein is CASSISGQGGEQYF. CDR3 DNA sequence: TGTGCCAGCAGTATCTCCGGACAGGGCGGCGAGCAGTACTTC.

The J gene is TRBJ2-3, the V gene TRBV6-1, with D maybe TRBD1 (5 bases). Per the germline V gene, CDR1 is MNHNS and CDR2 is SASEGT. V was shortened by 8 bases and J by 3 bases, with 15 bases between the two germline ends. CDR3 length: 14 residues. The CDR3: CASVTVGATDTQYF. The CDR3 region has the DNA TGTGCCAGCGTGACAGTTGGGGCTACAGATACGCAGTATTTT.

This clone appeared a few times. The rearrangement links TRBV4-1 to TRBJ1-6; TRBD1 is a possible D gene (5 bases). Germline V gives CDR1 MGHRA, CDR2 YSYEKL. Trimming removed 1 base at V and 10 bases at J, with 11 bases between. The CDR3 spans 14 residues. The CDR3 protein is CASSQGGDSSPLHF. CDR3 sequence (DNA): TGCGCCAGCAGCCAAGGAGGAGACAGCTCACCCCTCCACTTT.